This T cell receptor beta chain was profiled in a study of OX40 agonist ivuxolimab in advanced cancers. On the study more broadly: Every patient in dose escalation had hepatocellular carcinoma, melanoma, renal cell or head and neck cancer. Three patients, one with hepatocellular carcinoma and two with cutaneous melanoma, responded partially. General study results and limits: Researchers report that CD8+ T cells had, on average, more expanded clones than CD4+.

The germline gives CDR1 LNHDA, CDR2 SQIVND (reference sequence). V dropped 4 bases and J dropped 5; count of bases not matched to a gene: 4. The CDR3 covers 15 residues. A single count supports this clone. What it binds is unknown. TCRdb keeps only in-frame clones here, not all; method: immunoSEQ multiplex PCR. In the table there are 98,000 or so clones, 80% to 95% of which are singletons. The rearrangement uses TRBV19 and TRBJ1-4, with 10 nucleotides matching TRBD1. This receptor was identified in an adult with an advanced solid tumor such as melanoma, head and neck, liver or kidney cancer. The material was CD4+ or CD8+ T cells sorted from blood, obtained in a trial of the OX40 agonist ivuxolimab. CDR3 amino acids: CASSTGTGANEKLFF. The CDR3 DNA reads as TGTGCCAGTAGTACAGGGACAGGGGCAAATGAAAAACTGTTTTTT.